The clone carrying this T cell receptor (beta chain) was seen repeatedly, ten times or more. Its matching antigen is unknown. This record comes from a study of response to subunit inactivated influenza vaccine. Study-level points and caveats: Few additional T cells are recruited per seasonal influenza vaccination, authors suggested.

V was cut by 10 bases and J by 1 base, with 10 bases left in between. Germline CDR1 is MDHEN and CDR2 is SYDVKM. This CDR3 is 13 amino acids long. TCRdb re-called the RT-PCR reads through MiXCR, storing one row per CDR3 protein. The data show around 580,000 distinct CDR3 sequences, with 10% to 15% seen just once and roughly 10% held by the top ten. This clonotype was obtained from a man aged 45-60 years who received an inactivated influenza vaccine. This chain connects TRBV28 to TRBJ2-2; no clear D gene. Specimen: PBMCs from blood, collected on the day of vaccination. CDR3 region: CANSNGNTGELFF. CDR3 coding DNA: TGTGCCAACTCTAACGGGAACACCGGGGAGCTGTTTTTT.